This TCR beta chain was found in a study of T cells expressing NK-cell markers. CDR1 and CDR2 from the germline V gene are SGHRS and YFSETQ. CDR3 length: 14 amino acids. TCRdb re-called the 5' RACE reads and catalogs CDR3 proteins one per entry, DNA excluded. The specimen's table records about 260,000 distinct CDR3 sequences. This TCR was sampled from a woman between 18 and 75 years old in good health. This chain connects TRBV5-1 to TRBJ1-1. Sequenced input: blood T cells: a sorted CD56 or NKG2C T cell subset, CD4+ or CD8+ T cells, or bulk PBMC T cells (not recorded which). CDR3 region: CASSLEWGATEAFF.